The clone carrying this T cell receptor (beta chain) was counted once. The data were taken from a study of blood T cell repertoires in COVID-19. In the study overall: Italy, Spain and the United States were the sources of the convalescent and acute COVID-19 samples. The cDNA or gDNA used as material had been derived from T cells, B-cell-depleted T cells, or PBMCs.

The authors' processing: Cell counts per sample came from amplifying reference gene primers. TCRdb's table, derived via immunoSEQ multiplex PCR, lists solely in-frame clones and lacks some. V, J and clone size are those of that table, while D and trimming were read from the DNA. The repertoire includes 120,000 or so clones, roughly four fifths of them detected once, and around 5.2% sits in the top ten. The sequence came from a man aged 55-75 years with acute or convalescent COVID-19. The sample consisted of peripheral blood.

The CDR3: CASSEARSVPTQYF. Written as DNA, the CDR3 is TGTGCCAGCAGTGAAGCGCGCAGCGTCCCTACGCAGTATTTT. The rearrangement joins TRBV6-1 to TRBJ2-3; D is undetermined. V was clipped by 0 bases and J by 8 bases, with 12 bases between them. The CDR3 extends over 14 amino acids. Germline values: CDR1 MNHNS, CDR2 SASEGT.